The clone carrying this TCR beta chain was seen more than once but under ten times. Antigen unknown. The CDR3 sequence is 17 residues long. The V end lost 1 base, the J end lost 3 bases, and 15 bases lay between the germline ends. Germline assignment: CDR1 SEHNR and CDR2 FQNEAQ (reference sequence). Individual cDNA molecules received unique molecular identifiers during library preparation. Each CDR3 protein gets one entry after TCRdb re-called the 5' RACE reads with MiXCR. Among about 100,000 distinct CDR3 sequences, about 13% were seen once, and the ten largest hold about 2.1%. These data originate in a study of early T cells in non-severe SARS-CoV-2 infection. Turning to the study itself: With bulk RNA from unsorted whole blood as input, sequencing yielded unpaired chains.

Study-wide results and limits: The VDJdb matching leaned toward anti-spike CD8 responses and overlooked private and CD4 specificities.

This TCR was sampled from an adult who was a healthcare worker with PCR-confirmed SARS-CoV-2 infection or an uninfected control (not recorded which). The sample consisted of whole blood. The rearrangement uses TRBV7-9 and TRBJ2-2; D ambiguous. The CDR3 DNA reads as TGTGCCAGCAGCTTAGGGAGAAGGCGTGACCACACCGGGGAGCTGTTTTTT. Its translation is CASSLGRRRDHTGELFF.